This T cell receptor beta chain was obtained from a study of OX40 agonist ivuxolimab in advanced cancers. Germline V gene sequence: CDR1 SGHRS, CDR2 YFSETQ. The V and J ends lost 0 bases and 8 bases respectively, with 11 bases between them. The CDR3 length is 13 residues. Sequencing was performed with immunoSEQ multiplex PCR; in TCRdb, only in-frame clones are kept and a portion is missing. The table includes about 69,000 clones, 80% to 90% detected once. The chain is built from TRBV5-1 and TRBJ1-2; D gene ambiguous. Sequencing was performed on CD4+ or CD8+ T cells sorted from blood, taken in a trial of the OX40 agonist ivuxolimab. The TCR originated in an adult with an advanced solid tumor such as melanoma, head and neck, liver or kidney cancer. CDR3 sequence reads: CASSLVQPVGYTF. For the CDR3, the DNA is TGCGCCAGCAGCTTGGTACAGCCGGTGGGCTACACCTTC.